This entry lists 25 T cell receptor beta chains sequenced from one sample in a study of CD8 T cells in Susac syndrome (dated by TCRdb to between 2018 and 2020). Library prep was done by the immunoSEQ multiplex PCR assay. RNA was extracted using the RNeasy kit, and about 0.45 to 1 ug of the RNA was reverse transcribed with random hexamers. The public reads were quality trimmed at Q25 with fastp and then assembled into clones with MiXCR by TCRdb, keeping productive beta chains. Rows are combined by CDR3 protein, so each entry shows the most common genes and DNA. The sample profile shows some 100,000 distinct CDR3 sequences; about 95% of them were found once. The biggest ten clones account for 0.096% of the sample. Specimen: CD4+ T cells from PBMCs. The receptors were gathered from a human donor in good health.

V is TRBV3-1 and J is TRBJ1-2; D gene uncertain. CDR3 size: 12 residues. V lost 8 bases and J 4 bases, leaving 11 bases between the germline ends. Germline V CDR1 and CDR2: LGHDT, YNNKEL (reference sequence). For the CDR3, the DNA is TGTGCCAGCCGAGGAACCAGCTATGGCTACACCTTC. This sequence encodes CASRGTSYGYTF.

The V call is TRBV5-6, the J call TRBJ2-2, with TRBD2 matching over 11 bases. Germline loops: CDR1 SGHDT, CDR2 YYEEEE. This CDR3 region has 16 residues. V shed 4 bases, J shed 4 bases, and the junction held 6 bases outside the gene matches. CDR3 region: CASSHPSGRSTGELFF. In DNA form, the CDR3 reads TGTGCCAGCAGCCACCCTAGCGGGAGGTCCACCGGGGAGCTGTTTTTT. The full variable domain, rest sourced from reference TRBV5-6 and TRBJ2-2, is DAGVTQSPTHLIKTRGQQVTLRCSPKSGHDTVSWYQQALGQGPQFIFQYYEEEERQRGNFPDRFSGHQFPNYSSELNVNALLLGDSALYLCASSHPSGRSTGELFFGEGSRLTVL.

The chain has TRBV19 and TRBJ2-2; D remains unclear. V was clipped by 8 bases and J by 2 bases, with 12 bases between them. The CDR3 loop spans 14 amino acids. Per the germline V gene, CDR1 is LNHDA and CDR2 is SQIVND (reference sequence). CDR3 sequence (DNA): TGTGCCAGTTGCAAACGGGTTAACACCGGGGAGCTGTTTTTT. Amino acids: CASCKRVNTGELFF. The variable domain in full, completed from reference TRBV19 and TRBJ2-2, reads DGGITQSPKYLFRKEGQNVTLSCEQNLNHDAMYWYRQDPGQGLRLIYYSQIVNDFQKGDIAEGYSVSREKKESFPLTVTSAQKNPTAFYLCASCKRVNTGELFFGEGSRLTVL.

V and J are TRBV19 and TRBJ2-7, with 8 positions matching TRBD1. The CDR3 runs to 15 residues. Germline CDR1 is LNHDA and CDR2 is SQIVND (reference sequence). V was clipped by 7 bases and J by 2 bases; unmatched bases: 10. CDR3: CASTSGTGVPYEQYF. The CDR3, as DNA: TGTGCCAGTACCTCCGGGACAGGAGTCCCCTACGAGCAGTACTTC. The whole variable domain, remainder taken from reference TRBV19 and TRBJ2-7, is DGGITQSPKYLFRKEGQNVTLSCEQNLNHDAMYWYRQDPGQGLRLIYYSQIVNDFQKGDIAEGYSVSREKKESFPLTVTSAQKNPTAFYLCASTSGTGVPYEQYFGPGTRLTVT.

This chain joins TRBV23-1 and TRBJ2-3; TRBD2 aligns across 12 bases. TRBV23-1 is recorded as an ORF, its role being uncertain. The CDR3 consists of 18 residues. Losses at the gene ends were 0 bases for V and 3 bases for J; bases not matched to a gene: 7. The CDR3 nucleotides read TGCGCCAGCAGTCAATCGGCCCGGACTAGCGGGAATACAGATACGCAGTATTTT. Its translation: CASSQSARTSGNTDTQYF.

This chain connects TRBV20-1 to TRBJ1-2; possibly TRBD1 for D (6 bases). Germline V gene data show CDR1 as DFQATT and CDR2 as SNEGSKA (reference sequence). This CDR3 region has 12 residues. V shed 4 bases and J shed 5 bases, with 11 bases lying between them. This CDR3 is CSATERGYGYTF. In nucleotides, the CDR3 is TGCAGTGCTACGGAAAGGGGGTATGGCTACACCTTC.

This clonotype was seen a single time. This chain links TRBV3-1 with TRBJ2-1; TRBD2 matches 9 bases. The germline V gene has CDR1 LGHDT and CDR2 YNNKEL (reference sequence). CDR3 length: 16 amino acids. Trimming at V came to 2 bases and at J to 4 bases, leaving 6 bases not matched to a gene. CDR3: CASSQRVLAGYNEQFF. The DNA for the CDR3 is TGTGCCAGCAGCCAAAGAGTCCTAGCGGGGTACAATGAGCAGTTCTTC.

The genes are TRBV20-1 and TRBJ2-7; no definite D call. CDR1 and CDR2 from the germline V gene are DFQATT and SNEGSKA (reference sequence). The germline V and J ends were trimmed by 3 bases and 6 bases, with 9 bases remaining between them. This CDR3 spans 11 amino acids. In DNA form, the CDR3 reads TGCAGTGCTAGGCTGCAGACCGAGCAGTACTTC. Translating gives CSARLQTEQYF.

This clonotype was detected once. The CDR3 DNA is TGCAGCGTGAAAAAGGGACAGTCTAACACTGAAGCTTTCTTT. As protein: CSVKKGQSNTEAFF. The V gene is TRBV29-1, the J gene TRBJ1-1, with TRBD1 identical over 7 bases. Trimming removed 6 bases from V and 2 bases from J; junction bases left unmatched: 9. This CDR3 has 14 amino acids. Germline CDR1 and CDR2: SQVTM and ANQGSEA.

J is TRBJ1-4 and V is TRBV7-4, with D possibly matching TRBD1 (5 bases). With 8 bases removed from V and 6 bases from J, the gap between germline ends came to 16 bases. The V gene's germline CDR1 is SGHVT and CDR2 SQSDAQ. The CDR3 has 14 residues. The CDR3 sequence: CASARGDRYEKLFF. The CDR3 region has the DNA TGTGCCAGCGCCCGGGGAGACAGATATGAAAAACTGTTTTTT.

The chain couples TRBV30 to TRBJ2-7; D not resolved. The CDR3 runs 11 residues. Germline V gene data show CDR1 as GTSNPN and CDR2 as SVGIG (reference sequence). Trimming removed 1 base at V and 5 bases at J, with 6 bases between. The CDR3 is CAWSERDEQYF. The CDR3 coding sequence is TGTGCCTGGAGTGAAAGGGACGAGCAGTACTTC.

CDR3 protein: CASTSTGVASNEKLFF. Here the CDR3 DNA reads TGTGCCAGCACCTCGACAGGGGTGGCGAGTAATGAAAAACTGTTTTTT. The chain couples TRBV3-1 to TRBJ1-4; 8 bases are a match to TRBD1. Germline CDR1 reads LGHDT; CDR2 reads YNNKEL (reference sequence). This CDR3 contains 16 residues. Germline trimming cut 7 bases from V and 4 bases from J; bases unmatched to any gene: 11. Filled out from reference TRBV3-1 and TRBJ1-4, the complete variable domain reads DTAVSQTPKYLVTQMGNDKSIKCEQNLGHDTMYWYKQDSKKFLKIMFSYNNKELIINETVPNRFSPKSPDKAHLNLHINSLELGDSAVYFCASTSTGVASNEKLFFGSGTQLSVL.

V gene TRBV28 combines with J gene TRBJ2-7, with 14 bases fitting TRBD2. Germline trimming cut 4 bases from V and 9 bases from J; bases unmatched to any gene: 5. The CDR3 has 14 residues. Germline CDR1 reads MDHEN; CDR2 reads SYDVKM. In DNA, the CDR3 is TGTGCCAGCAGTTCGACTAGCGGGAGGGGGGGGCAGTACTTC. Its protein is CASSSTSGRGGQYF.

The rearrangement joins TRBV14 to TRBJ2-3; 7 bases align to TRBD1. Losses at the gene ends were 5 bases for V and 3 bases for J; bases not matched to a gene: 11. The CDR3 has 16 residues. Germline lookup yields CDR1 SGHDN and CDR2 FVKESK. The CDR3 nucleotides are TGTGCCAGCAGCGAAAGGCCGGACAGGATTACAGATACGCAGTATTTT. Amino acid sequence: CASSERPDRITDTQYF.

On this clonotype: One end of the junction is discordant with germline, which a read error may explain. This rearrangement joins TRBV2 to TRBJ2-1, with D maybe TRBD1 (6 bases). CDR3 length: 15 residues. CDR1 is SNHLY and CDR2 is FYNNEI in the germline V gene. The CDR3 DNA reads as TGTGCCAGAAGTGCGAACAGGGATCTCTACAATGAGCAGTTCTTC. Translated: CARSANRDLYNEQFF.

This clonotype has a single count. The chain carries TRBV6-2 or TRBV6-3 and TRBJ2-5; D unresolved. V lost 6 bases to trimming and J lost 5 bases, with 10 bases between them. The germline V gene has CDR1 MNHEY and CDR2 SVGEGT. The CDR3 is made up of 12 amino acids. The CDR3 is CASSQRTETQYF. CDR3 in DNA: TGTGCCAGCAGCCAAAGAACGGAGACCCAGTACTTC.

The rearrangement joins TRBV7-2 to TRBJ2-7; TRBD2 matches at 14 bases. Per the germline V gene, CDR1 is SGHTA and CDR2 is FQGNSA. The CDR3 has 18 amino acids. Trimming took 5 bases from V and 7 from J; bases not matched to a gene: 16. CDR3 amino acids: CASSPTIPGLAGDREQYF. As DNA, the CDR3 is TGTGCCAGCAGCCCCACTATTCCGGGACTAGCGGGAGATCGTGAGCAGTACTTC.

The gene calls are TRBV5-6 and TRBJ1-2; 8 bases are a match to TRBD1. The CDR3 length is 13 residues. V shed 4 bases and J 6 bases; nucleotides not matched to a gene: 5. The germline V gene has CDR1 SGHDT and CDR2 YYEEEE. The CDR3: CASSKGQVDGYTF. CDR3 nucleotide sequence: TGTGCCAGCAGCAAGGGACAGGTTGATGGCTACACCTTC. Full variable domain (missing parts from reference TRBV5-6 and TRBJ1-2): DAGVTQSPTHLIKTRGQQVTLRCSPKSGHDTVSWYQQALGQGPQFIFQYYEEEERQRGNFPDRFSGHQFPNYSSELNVNALLLGDSALYLCASSKGQVDGYTFGSGTRLTVV.

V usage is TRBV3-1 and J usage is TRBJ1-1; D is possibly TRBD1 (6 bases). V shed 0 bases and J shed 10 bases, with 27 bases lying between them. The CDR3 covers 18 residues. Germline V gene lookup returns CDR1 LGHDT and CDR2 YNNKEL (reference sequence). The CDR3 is CASSQENTYEGHRGGAFF. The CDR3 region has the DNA TGTGCCAGCAGCCAAGAGAATACGTACGAAGGACATAGGGGGGGAGCTTTCTTT. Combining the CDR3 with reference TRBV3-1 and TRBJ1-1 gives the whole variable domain DTAVSQTPKYLVTQMGNDKSIKCEQNLGHDTMYWYKQDSKKFLKIMFSYNNKELIINETVPNRFSPKSPDKAHLNLHINSLELGDSAVYFCASSQENTYEGHRGGAFFGQGTRLTVV.

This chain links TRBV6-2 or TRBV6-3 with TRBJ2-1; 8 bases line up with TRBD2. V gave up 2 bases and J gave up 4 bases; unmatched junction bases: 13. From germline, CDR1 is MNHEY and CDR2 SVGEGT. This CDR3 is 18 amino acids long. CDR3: CASSYGGLLAGTYNEQFF. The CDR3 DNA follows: TGTGCCAGCAGTTACGGGGGACTTCTAGCGGGTACATACAATGAGCAGTTCTTC.

CDR3 amino acids: CASSQDRAGENEQFF. The CDR3, as DNA: TGCGCCAGCAGCCAAGATCGGGCAGGGGAGAATGAGCAGTTCTTC. The rearrangement links TRBV4-3 to TRBJ2-1; TRBD1 is a possible D gene (6 bases). The V gene's germline CDR1 is LGHNA and CDR2 YSLEER. CDR3 length: 15 residues. Deletions cut 0 bases from V and 7 bases from J, with 13 bases between.

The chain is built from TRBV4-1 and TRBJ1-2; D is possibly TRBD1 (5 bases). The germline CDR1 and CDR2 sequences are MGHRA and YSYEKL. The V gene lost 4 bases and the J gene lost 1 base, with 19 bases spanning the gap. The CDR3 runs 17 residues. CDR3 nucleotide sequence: TGCGCCAGCAGCCCCCGATCCGCGGGGACGAGTAACTATGGCTACACCTTC. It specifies CASSPRSAGTSNYGYTF.

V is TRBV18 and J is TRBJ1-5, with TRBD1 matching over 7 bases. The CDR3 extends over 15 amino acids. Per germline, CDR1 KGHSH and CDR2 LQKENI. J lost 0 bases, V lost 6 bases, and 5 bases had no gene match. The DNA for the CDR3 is TGTGCCAGCTCCGGGACAGCTGGTAGCAATCAGCCCCAGCATTTT. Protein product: CASSGTAGSNQPQHF.

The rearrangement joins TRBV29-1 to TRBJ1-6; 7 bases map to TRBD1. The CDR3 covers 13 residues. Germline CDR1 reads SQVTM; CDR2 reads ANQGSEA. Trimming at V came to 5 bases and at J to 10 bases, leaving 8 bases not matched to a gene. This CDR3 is CSVLTGSGSPLHF. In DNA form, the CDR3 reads TGCAGCGTTCTGACAGGGTCGGGATCACCCCTCCACTTT.

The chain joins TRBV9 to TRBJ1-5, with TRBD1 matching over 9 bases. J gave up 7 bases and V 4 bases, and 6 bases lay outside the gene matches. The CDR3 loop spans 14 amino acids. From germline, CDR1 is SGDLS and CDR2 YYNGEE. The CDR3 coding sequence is TGTGCCAGCAGCCCCCGGGACAGGGACCAGCCCCAGCATTTT. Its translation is CASSPRDRDQPQHF.